A single sample gave rise to the 10 T cell receptor beta chains below, sequenced in a study of blood T cells in healthy people across ages. A second PCR, run for roughly 7 to 11 cycles, used a sample-barcoded 5' primer plus a J-beta primer mix. TCRdb processed the 5' RACE reads anew with MiXCR; each CDR3 protein has one entry. This sample has 1.2 million to 1.5 million distinct CDR3 sequences, with around 59% found just once. Sequenced: blood. Receptors were obtained from a man aged 18 to 35 in good health.

The chain couples TRBV5-1 to TRBJ2-1; D unclear. CDR1 and CDR2 (germline): SGHRS, YFSETQ. Trimming took 0 bases from V and 8 from J, leaving 6 bases between them. The CDR3 totals 12 residues. CDR3 residues: CASSLAEDEQFF. The CDR3 DNA is TGCGCCAGCAGCTTGGCAGAGGATGAGCAGTTCTTC.

This sequence joins TRBV20-1 and TRBJ2-3; perhaps TRBD1 as D (6 bases). Trimming stripped 0 bases from V and 4 bases from J, with 17 bases between. The CDR3 is made up of 16 amino acids. Germline CDR1 and CDR2: DFQATT and SNEGSKA (reference sequence). The CDR3 loop is CSARDLQGSFPDTQYF. The CDR3 DNA reads TGCAGTGCTAGAGATTTACAGGGATCGTTCCCAGATACGCAGTATTTT.

This clonotype was seen a few times. This chain joins TRBV7-2 and TRBJ2-3; no clear D gene. Germline V gene lookup returns CDR1 SGHTA and CDR2 FQGNSA. This CDR3 has 14 residues. V gave up 5 bases and J gave up 3 bases, with 12 bases separating them. DNA of the CDR3: TGTGCCAGCAGCGGCCCTCTTAAAACAGATACGCAGTATTTT. It specifies CASSGPLKTDTQYF.

The chain employs TRBV28 and TRBJ2-3; D might be TRBD1 (6 bases). The germline CDR1 and CDR2 sequences are MDHEN and SYDVKM. V gave up 8 bases and J gave up 2 bases, with 17 bases separating them. The length of the CDR3 is 15 residues. The CDR3 DNA reads TGTGCCAGCCGGACAGCCTTGAGCCCCACAGATACGCAGTATTTT. Protein: CASRTALSPTDTQYF.

CDR3 DNA sequence: TGTGCCAGCAAAAGTTTCCGGTGGGTCCTGGGGGACACTGAAGCTTTCTTT. Translated: CASKSFRWVLGDTEAFF. The chain links TRBV12-3 or TRBV12-4 to TRBJ1-1; tentative D call: TRBD1 (5 bases). V was clipped by 7 bases and J by 3 bases, with 24 bases between them. The CDR3 length is 17 residues.

V is TRBV5-1 and J is TRBJ2-1; D not resolved. This CDR3 has 11 residues. Germline CDR1 is SGHRS and CDR2 is YFSETQ. Trimming cost V 6 bases and J 4 bases, with 5 bases left between them. This CDR3 is CASTEYNEQFF. The CDR3 region has the DNA TGCGCCAGCACCGAATACAATGAGCAGTTCTTC.

This chain connects TRBV14 to TRBJ2-7; no clear D. This CDR3 comprises 15 residues. Germline V gene sequence: CDR1 SGHDN, CDR2 FVKESK. Deletions cut 1 base from V and 5 bases from J, with 15 bases between. The chain's CDR3 is CASSQGPFGLDEQYF. The CDR3 DNA reads as TGTGCCAGCAGCCAAGGCCCTTTCGGGCTCGACGAGCAGTACTTC.

This chain joins TRBV5-1 and TRBJ2-1; D gene uncertain. The CDR3 totals 15 residues. The V end lost 2 bases, the J end lost 6 bases, and 15 bases lay between the germline ends. The V gene's germline CDR1 is SGHRS and CDR2 YFSETQ. The CDR3 sequence: CASSFIGHLSNEQFF. CDR3 nucleotide sequence: TGCGCCAGCAGCTTTATTGGGCACTTAAGCAATGAGCAGTTCTTC.

The chain recombines TRBV6-6 with TRBJ2-5, with 11 bases fitting TRBD2. The DNA end lines up better with TRBJ2-7; the J call may be wrong. Germline lookup yields CDR1 MNHNY and CDR2 SVGAGI (reference sequence). The CDR3 contains 17 residues. Here the CDR3 reads CASSYGLAGGLSYEQYF. CDR3 DNA: TGTGCCAGCAGTTACGGGCTAGCGGGGGGCCTCTCCTACGAGCAGTACTTC.

This clonotype was seen more than once but under ten times. The chain has TRBV6-2 or TRBV6-3 and TRBJ2-5; 7 bases map to TRBD1. Germline values: CDR1 MNHEY, CDR2 SVGEGT. Trimming at V came to 4 bases and at J to 5 bases, leaving 4 bases not matched to a gene. CDR3 length: 13 residues. This chain's CDR3 is CASSSSRGETQYF. The CDR3 DNA sequence: TGTGCCAGCAGTTCATCCAGGGGGGAGACCCAGTACTTC.